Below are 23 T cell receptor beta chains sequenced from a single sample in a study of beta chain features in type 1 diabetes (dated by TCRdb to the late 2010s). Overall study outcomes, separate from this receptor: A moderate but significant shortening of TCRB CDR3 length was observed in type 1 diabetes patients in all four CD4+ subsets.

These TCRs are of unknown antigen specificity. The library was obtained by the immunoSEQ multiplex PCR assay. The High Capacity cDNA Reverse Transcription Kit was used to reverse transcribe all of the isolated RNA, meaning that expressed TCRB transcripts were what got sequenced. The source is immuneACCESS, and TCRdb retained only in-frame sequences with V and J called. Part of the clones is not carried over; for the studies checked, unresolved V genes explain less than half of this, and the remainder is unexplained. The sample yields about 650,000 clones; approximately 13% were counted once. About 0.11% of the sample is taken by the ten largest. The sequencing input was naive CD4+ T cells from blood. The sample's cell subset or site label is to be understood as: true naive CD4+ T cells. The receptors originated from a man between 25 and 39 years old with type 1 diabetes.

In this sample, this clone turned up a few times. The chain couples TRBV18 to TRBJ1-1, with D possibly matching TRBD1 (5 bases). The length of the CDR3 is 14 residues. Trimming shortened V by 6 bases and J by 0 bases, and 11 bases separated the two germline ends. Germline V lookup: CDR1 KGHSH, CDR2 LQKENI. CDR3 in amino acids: CASSRDRMNTEAFF. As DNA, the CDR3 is TGTGCCAGCTCGCGGGACCGCATGAACACTGAAGCTTTCTTT.

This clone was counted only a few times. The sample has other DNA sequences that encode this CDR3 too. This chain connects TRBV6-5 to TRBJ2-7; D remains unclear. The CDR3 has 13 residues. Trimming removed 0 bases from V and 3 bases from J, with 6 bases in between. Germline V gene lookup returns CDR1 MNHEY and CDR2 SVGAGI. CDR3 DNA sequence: TGTGCCAGCAGTTACTCGACGGGCTACGAGCAGTACTTC. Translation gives CASSYSTGYEQYF.

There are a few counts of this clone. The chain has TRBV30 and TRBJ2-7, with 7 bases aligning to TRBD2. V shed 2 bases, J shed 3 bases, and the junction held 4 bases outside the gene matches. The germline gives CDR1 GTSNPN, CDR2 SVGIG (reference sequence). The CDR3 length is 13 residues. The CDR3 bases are TGTGCCTGGAGTAGGACGGGGGGCTACGAGCAGTACTTC. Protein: CAWSRTGGYEQYF.

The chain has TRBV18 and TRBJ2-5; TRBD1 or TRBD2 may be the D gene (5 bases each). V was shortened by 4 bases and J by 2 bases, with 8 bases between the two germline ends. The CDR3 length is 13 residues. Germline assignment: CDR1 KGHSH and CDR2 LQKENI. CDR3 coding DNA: TGTGCCAGCTCACTGGGACCACAAGAGACCCAGTACTTC. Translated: CASSLGPQETQYF.

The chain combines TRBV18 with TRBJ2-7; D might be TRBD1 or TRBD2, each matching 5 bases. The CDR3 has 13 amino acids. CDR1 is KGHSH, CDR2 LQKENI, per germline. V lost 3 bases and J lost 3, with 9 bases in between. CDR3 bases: TGTGCCAGCTCACCGGGGGACGGCTACGAGCAGTACTTC. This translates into CASSPGDGYEQYF.

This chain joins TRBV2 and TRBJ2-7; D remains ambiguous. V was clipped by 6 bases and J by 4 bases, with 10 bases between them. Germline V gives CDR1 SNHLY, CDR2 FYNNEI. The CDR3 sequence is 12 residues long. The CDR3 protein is CASRAGMYEQYF. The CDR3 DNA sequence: TGTGCCAGCAGGGCCGGAATGTACGAGCAGTACTTC.

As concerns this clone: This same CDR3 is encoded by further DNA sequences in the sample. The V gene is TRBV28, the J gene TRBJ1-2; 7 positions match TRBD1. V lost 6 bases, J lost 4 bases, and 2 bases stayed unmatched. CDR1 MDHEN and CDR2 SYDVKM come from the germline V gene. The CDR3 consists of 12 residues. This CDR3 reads CASSRTGYGYTF. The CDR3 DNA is TGTGCCAGCAGCCGGACAGGCTATGGCTACACCTTC.

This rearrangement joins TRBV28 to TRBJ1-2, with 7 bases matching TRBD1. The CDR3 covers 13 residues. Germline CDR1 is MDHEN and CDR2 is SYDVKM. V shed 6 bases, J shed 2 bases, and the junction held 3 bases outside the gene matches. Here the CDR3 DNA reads TGTGCCAGCAGCCAGGGACAGAACTATGGCTACACCTTC. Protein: CASSQGQNYGYTF.

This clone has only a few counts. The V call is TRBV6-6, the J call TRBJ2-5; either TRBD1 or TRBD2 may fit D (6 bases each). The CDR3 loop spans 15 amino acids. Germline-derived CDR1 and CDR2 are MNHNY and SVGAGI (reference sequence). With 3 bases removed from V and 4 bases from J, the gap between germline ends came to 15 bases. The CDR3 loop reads CASSYPTGRGETQYF. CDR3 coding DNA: TGTGCCAGCAGTTATCCTACAGGGCGGGGAGAGACCCAGTACTTC.

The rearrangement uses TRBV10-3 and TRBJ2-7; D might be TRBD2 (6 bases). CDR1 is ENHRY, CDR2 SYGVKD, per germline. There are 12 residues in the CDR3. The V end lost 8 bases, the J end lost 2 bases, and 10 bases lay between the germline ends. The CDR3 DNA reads TGTGCCATCGGGAGGTCCGCCTACGAGCAGTACTTC. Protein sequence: CAIGRSAYEQYF.

CDR3 in amino acids: CSVKGTGLYNEQFF. CDR3 coding DNA: TGCAGCGTCAAAGGGACAGGGCTTTACAATGAGCAGTTCTTC. V gene TRBV29-1 combines with J gene TRBJ2-1, with 9 nucleotides matching TRBD1. Trimming removed 6 bases from V and 4 bases from J; junction bases left unmatched: 7. Germline V lookup: CDR1 SQVTM, CDR2 ANQGSEA. This CDR3 comprises 14 residues.

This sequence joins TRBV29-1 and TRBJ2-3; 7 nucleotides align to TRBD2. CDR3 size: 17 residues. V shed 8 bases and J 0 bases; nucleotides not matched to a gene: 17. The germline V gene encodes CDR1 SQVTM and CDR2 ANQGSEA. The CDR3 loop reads CSYGRDYHTSSTDTQYF. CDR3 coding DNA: TGCAGCTACGGCCGGGACTATCATACAAGTAGCACAGATACGCAGTATTTT.

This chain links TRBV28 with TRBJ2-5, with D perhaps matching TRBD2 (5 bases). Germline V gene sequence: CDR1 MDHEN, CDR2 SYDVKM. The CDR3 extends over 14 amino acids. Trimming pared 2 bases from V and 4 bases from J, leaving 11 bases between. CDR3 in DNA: TGTGCCAGCAGTTTACTAGCTAAAGGAGAGACCCAGTACTTC. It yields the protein CASSLLAKGETQYF.

The CDR3 DNA follows: TGTGCCAGCAGTGCTGAGGAGAGCAATCAGCCCCAGCATTTT. It encodes CASSAEESNQPQHF. The chain recombines TRBV2 with TRBJ1-5, with D uncertain. Trimming cost V 4 bases and J 1 base, with 8 bases left between them. The V gene's germline CDR1 is SNHLY and CDR2 FYNNEI. This CDR3 has 14 amino acids.

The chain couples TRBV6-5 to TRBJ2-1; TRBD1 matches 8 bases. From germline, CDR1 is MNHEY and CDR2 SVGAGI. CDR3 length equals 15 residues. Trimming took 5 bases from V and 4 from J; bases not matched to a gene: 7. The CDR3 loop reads CASSQGQGLYNEQFF. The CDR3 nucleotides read TGTGCCAGCAGTCAAGGACAGGGCCTTTACAATGAGCAGTTCTTC.

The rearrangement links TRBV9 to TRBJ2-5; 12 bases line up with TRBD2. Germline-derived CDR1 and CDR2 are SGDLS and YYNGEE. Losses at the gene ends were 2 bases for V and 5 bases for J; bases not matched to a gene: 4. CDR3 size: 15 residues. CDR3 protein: CASSVYGTSGETQYF. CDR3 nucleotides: TGTGCCAGCAGCGTTTACGGGACTAGCGGGGAGACCCAGTACTTC.

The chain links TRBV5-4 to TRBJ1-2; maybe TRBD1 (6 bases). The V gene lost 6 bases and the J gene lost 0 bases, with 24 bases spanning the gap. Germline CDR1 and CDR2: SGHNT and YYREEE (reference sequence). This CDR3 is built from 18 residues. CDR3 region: CASTAYWGSRTANYGYTF. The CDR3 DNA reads TGTGCCAGCACAGCTTATTGGGGAAGCAGGACAGCTAACTATGGCTACACCTTC.

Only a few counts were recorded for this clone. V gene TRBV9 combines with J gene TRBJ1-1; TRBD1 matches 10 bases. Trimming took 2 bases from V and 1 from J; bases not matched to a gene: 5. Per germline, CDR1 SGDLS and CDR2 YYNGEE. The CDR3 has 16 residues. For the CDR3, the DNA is TGTGCCAGCAGCGTTGGGACAGGGGCTTCGAACACTGAAGCTTTCTTT. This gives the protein CASSVGTGASNTEAFF. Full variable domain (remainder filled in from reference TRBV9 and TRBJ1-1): DSGVTQTPKHLITATGQRVTLRCSPRSGDLSVYWYQQSLDQGLQFLIQYYNGEERAKGNILERFSAQQFPDLHSELNLSSLELGDSALYFCASSVGTGASNTEAFFGQGTRLTVV.

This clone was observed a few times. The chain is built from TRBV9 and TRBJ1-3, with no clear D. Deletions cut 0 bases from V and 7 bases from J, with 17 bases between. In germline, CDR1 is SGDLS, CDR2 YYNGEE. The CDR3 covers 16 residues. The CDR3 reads CASSVGEYHELNTIYF. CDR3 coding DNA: TGTGCCAGCAGCGTAGGGGAATATCACGAGTTGAACACCATATATTTT.

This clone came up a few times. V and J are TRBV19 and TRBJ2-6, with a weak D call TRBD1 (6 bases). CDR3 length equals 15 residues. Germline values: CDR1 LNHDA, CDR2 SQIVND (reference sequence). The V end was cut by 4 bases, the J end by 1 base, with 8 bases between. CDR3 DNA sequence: TGTGCCAGTAGTAAACAGGGATCTGGGGCCAACGTCCTGACTTTC. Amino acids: CASSKQGSGANVLTF.

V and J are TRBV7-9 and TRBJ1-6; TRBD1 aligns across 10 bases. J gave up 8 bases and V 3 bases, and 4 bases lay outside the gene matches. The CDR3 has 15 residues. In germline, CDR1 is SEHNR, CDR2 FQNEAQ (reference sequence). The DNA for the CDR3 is TGTGCCAGCAGCTTGGTGACAGGGGGCGATTCACCCCTCCACTTT. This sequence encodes CASSLVTGGDSPLHF. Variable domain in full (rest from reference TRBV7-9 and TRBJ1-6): DTGVSQNPRHKITKRGQNVTFRCDPISEHNRLYWYRQTLGQGPEFLTYFQNEAQLEKSRLLSDRFSAERPKGSFSTLEIQRTEQGDSAMYLCASSLVTGGDSPLHFGNGTRLTVT.

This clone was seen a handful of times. This chain's CDR3 is CASSQETGIPLHF. The CDR3 nucleotides are TGTGCCAGCAGCCAAGAGACAGGGATACCCCTCCACTTT. The chain joins TRBV14 to TRBJ1-6; 7 nucleotides line up with TRBD1. This CDR3 spans 13 amino acids. After removal of 0 bases from V and 12 bases from J, the junction contained 2 bases not matched to a gene. Germline V gene lookup returns CDR1 SGHDN and CDR2 FVKESK. Complete variable domain (other parts from reference TRBV14 and TRBJ1-6): EAGVTQFPSHSVIEKGQTVTLRCDPISGHDNLYWYRRVMGKEIKFLLHFVKESKQDESGMPNNRFLAERTGGTYSTLKVQPAELEDSGVYFCASSQETGIPLHFGNGTRLTVT.

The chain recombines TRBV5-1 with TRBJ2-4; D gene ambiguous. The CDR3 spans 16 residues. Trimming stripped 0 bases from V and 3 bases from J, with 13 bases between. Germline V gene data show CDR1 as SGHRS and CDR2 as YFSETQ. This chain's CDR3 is CASSLAEGDGKNIQYF. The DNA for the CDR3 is TGCGCCAGCAGCTTGGCGGAAGGAGATGGCAAAAACATTCAGTACTTC.